The T cell receptor beta chain under discussion was sequenced for a study of beta chain features in type 1 diabetes. Study-level background: Age and gender were similar between patients and healthy donors, as were cell yields. Taken together, all samples contributed nearly 110 million examined sorted cells.

Reverse transcription of all isolated RNA meant that expressed TCRB transcripts were sequenced. TCRdb's table, derived via immunoSEQ multiplex PCR, lists solely in-frame clones and lacks some. Of 680,000 or so clones listed, 15% to 17% are singletons. This clone has only a few counts. In all sorted populations, purity surpassed 95%. Germline lookup yields CDR1 ENHRY and CDR2 SYGVKD. The CDR3 covers 14 residues. V lost 3 bases to trimming and J lost 0 bases; unmatched junction nucleotides: 2. The genes are TRBV10-3 and TRBJ2-7, with TRBD1 identical over 7 bases. The receptor comes from a man between 18 and 29 years old in good health. The specimen was naive CD4+ T cells from blood. The CDR3 coding sequence is TGTGCCATCAGTGAACGACAGGGCTCCTACGAGCAGTACTTC. Residues: CAISERQGSYEQYF.